This T cell receptor (beta chain) originates from a study of T cell repertoires in cytomegalovirus infection. Germline CDR1 is SGHNT and CDR2 is YYREEE (reference sequence). The CDR3 covers 16 residues. Trimming removed 0 bases from V and 10 bases from J, with 20 bases in between. TCRdb fed the reads into MiXCR, producing one record per CDR3 protein. Of approximately 100,000 distinct CDR3 sequences listed, more than 20% were seen once; the top ten hold roughly two fifths. The chain is built from TRBV5-4 and TRBJ2-1; no clear D gene. Input material: CD8+ T cells from PBMCs. The sequence was obtained from a human donor in good health (CMV status not recorded). Some clones in this sample may be carry-over from other donors' samples. CDR3 sequence reads: CASSLARTDSNEEQFF. The CDR3 coding sequence is TGTGCCAGCAGCTTGGCCCGGACGGATTCAAATGAGGAGCAGTTCTTC. The complete variable domain, with remaining parts taken from reference TRBV5-4 and TRBJ2-1, reads ETGVTQSPTHLIKTRGQQVTLRCSSQSGHNTVSWYQQALGQGPQFIFQYYREEENGRGNFPPRFSGLQFPNYSSELNVNALELDDSALYLCASSLARTDSNEEQFFGPGTRLTVL.